These 3 T cell receptor beta chains originate from one sample sequenced in a study of shared clonotypes between healthy human individuals. Method: immunoSEQ multiplex PCR; TCRdb's copy keeps in-frame clones and lacks some. The sample shows over 400,000 clones, approximately 82% of them seen only once. Sequencing was performed on PBMCs. These receptors were obtained from a woman aged 40 to 55 in good health. Some clones in this sample may be carry-over from other donors' samples.

This sequence joins TRBV30 and TRBJ2-5; D gene unclear. Germline V gene data show CDR1 as GTSNPN and CDR2 as SVGIG (reference sequence). This CDR3 has 13 residues. Trimming pared 3 bases from V and 2 bases from J, leaving 10 bases between. The CDR3 DNA reads as TGTGCCTGGAGCGGATTAGAGCAAGAGACCCAGTACTTC. It yields the protein CAWSGLEQETQYF.

This chain joins TRBV7-2 and TRBJ2-5; no clear D gene. V was pared by 0 bases and J by 2 bases, with 10 bases between. Germline V lookup: CDR1 SGHTA, CDR2 FQGNSA. The CDR3 sequence is 15 residues long. The CDR3 spells CASSLAGHPQETQYF. As DNA, the CDR3 is TGTGCCAGCAGCTTAGCCGGCCATCCTCAAGAGACCCAGTACTTC.

The chain recombines TRBV27 with TRBJ1-5; TRBD1 aligns across 7 bases. The CDR3 sequence is 15 residues long. V gave up 0 bases and J gave up 7 bases; unmatched junction bases: 6. Germline-derived CDR1 and CDR2 are MNHEY and SMNVEV (reference sequence). The CDR3 loop reads CASSLSITGDQPQHF. As DNA, the CDR3 is TGTGCCAGCAGTTTATCTATTACAGGGGACCAGCCCCAGCATTTT.